This T cell receptor beta chain came from a study of T cells in Graves' hyperthyroidism and ophthalmopathy. This clonotype appeared a few times. The PBMCs were sourced from fresh peripheral blood (about 9.7 ml). V was trimmed by 3 bases and J by 4 bases, leaving 9 bases between them. The CDR3 covers 14 residues. Germline CDR1 WNHNN, CDR2 SYGVQD (reference sequence). There were TCR beta CDR3 regions amplified from RNA transcripts. A first-round RT-PCR of the TCR CDR3 used the HTBI primer set. TCRdb reprocessed the multiplex PCR reads with MiXCR, giving one entry per CDR3 protein. The sample contains around 700,000 distinct CDR3 sequences, under 20% of which appear only once.

The sequencing sample was made of blood. The rearrangement joins TRBV10-1 to TRBJ2-2; the D is unclear. This TCR derives from a woman in her 50s with Graves' hyperthyroidism that later progressed to Graves' ophthalmopathy. CDR3 nucleotide sequence: TGCGCCAGCAGTGAAAGACGGAGCACCGGGGAGCTGTTTTTT. Encoded protein: CASSERRSTGELFF.